This T cell receptor (beta chain) was sequenced during a study of PD-L1 blockade in urothelial cancer. Study in general: When patients started atezolizumab at some point between 2013 and 2015, it was given at 1,200 mg intravenously every 3 weeks. At 6 weeks and at 3 weeks (second dose) after treatment start, blood was analyzed. Men with urothelial cancer arising in the bladder made up about 90% of the roughly 29 patients.

Time point of the sample: pretreatment peripheral blood. Repertoires were generated with immunoSEQ multiplex PCR, while TCRdb's copy carries only in-frame clones and drops some. The sample has tens of thousands of clones; 90% are singletons. Trimming removed 1 base from V and 0 bases from J, with 10 bases in between. This CDR3 has 15 amino acids. Germline CDR1 and CDR2: SGHTA and FQGNSA. This TCR came from a man aged 60 to 69 with urothelial cancer. The sample consisted of PBMCs, taken around atezolizumab (anti-PD-L1) treatment. The chain links TRBV7-2 to TRBJ2-7, with a tentative D call TRBD2 (5 bases). The CDR3 here is CASSLDEGISYEQYF. The CDR3 nucleotides are TGTGCCAGCAGCTTAGATGAGGGTATCTCCTACGAGCAGTACTTC.